The 32 T cell receptor beta chains in this list originate from one sample, sequenced in a study of OX40 agonist ivuxolimab in advanced cancers. Some clones are missing from TCRdb's copy, which holds only in-frame ones; the method was immunoSEQ multiplex PCR. This table has 87,000 or so clones, under 85% appearing once. The specimen was CD4+ or CD8+ T cells sorted from blood, collected in a trial of the OX40 agonist ivuxolimab. These receptors were taken from an adult with an advanced solid tumor such as melanoma, head and neck, liver or kidney cancer.

The chain employs TRBV28 and TRBJ1-1; D unclear. The CDR3 spans 16 residues. Germline loops: CDR1 MDHEN, CDR2 SYDVKM. V lost 3 bases and J 3 bases, leaving 17 bases between the germline ends. The CDR3 nucleotides are TGTGCCAGCAGTTTTGCCGGGGTCTATAGGGACACTGAAGCTTTCTTT. Residues: CASSFAGVYRDTEAFF.

This rearrangement joins TRBV30 to TRBJ2-7, with TRBD1 matching over 7 bases. The CDR3 contains 15 residues. Germline V gene sequence: CDR1 GTSNPN, CDR2 SVGIG (reference sequence). Unmatched junction bases numbered 7, after V lost 0 bases and J lost 2 bases. The CDR3 DNA is TGTGCCTGGAGTGTAGACGGGACAGTTGCCTACGAGCAGTACTTC. This translates into CAWSVDGTVAYEQYF.

This clone was found a few times. The chain uses TRBV6-7 and TRBJ2-2, with TRBD2 matching over 10 bases. TRBV6-7 is known as an ORF, though its function is uncertain. This CDR3 has 15 residues. The V segment lost 2 bases and the J segment 4 bases; nucleotides outside the gene matches: 1. CDR3 sequence reads: CASSYSGRATGELFF. CDR3 DNA: TGTGCCAGCAGTTACAGCGGGAGGGCCACCGGGGAGCTGTTTTTT.

This rearrangement joins TRBV7-9 to TRBJ1-2; weak D call: TRBD1 (5 bases). The V gene lost 5 bases and the J gene lost 4 bases, with 11 bases spanning the gap. The CDR3 is 13 residues long. Germline V lookup: CDR1 SEHNR, CDR2 FQNEAQ (reference sequence). CDR3 residues: CASSPGGVYGYTF. The DNA of the CDR3 is TGTGCCAGCAGCCCGGGGGGGGTCTATGGCTACACCTTC.

The table lists this clone with a few counts. The chain uses TRBV19 and TRBJ2-3; 7 positions agree with TRBD2. The germline gives CDR1 LNHDA, CDR2 SQIVND (reference sequence). This CDR3 contains 15 residues. V gave up 8 bases and J gave up 4 bases; unmatched junction bases: 12. The CDR3 loop is CASGQREPGADTQYF. The CDR3 nucleotides read TGTGCCAGTGGCCAGCGGGAACCTGGGGCAGATACGCAGTATTTT.

The genes are TRBV5-4 and TRBJ1-1, with 7 bases fitting TRBD1. V lost 3 bases to trimming and J lost 2 bases; unmatched junction nucleotides: 7. The CDR3 is made up of 15 amino acids. Germline V CDR1 and CDR2: SGHNT, YYREEE (reference sequence). The chain's CDR3 is CASSSPRQGNTEAFF. The CDR3, as DNA: TGTGCCAGCAGCTCCCCCAGACAGGGTAACACTGAAGCTTTCTTT.

This clone came up a few times. The gene calls are TRBV9 and TRBJ2-2; 7 positions match TRBD1. Germline CDR1 reads SGDLS; CDR2 reads YYNGEE. J lost 3 bases, V lost 4 bases, and 3 bases had no gene match. This CDR3 comprises 14 residues. The CDR3 bases are TGTGCCAGCAGCACGGGACAGTACACCGGGGAGCTGTTTTTT. The encoded protein is CASSTGQYTGELFF.

The chain recombines TRBV6-5 with TRBJ2-1, with 11 bases that match TRBD2. The germline gives CDR1 MNHEY, CDR2 SVGAGI. V lost 2 bases and J lost 2; bases outside the gene matches: 2. This CDR3 comprises 16 residues. The chain's CDR3 is CASSYEGLAAYNEQFF. CDR3 nucleotides: TGTGCCAGCAGTTACGAGGGACTAGCGGCCTACAATGAGCAGTTCTTC.

The gene calls are TRBV7-9 and TRBJ2-1; D is ambiguous. The V end was cut by 0 bases, the J end by 7 bases, with 7 bases between. The CDR3 consists of 13 residues. Germline loops: CDR1 SEHNR, CDR2 FQNEAQ (reference sequence). DNA for the CDR3: TGTGCCAGCAGCTTAGCTATGGGGAATGAGCAGTTCTTC. This encodes CASSLAMGNEQFF. Full variable domain (rest looked up from reference TRBV7-9 and TRBJ2-1): DTGVSQNPRHKITKRGQNVTFRCDPISEHNRLYWYRQTLGQGPEFLTYFQNEAQLEKSRLLSDRFSAERPKGSFSTLEIQRTEQGDSAMYLCASSLAMGNEQFFGPGTRLTVL.

The chain recombines TRBV9 with TRBJ2-1; 12 bases map to TRBD2. CDR3 length: 15 residues. J was trimmed by 6 bases and V by 0 bases; bases with no gene match: 1. Germline V gives CDR1 SGDLS, CDR2 YYNGEE. Written as DNA, the CDR3 is TGTGCCAGCAGCGTAGGGACTAGCGGGGCCAATGAGCAGTTCTTC. Amino acids: CASSVGTSGANEQFF.

The table lists this clone with many counts. This rearrangement joins TRBV9 to TRBJ1-1; the D gene is possibly TRBD1 (6 bases). Trimming pared 4 bases from V and 1 base from J, leaving 14 bases between. The CDR3 length is 15 residues. In germline, CDR1 is SGDLS, CDR2 YYNGEE. CDR3 bases: TGTGCCAGCAGCCCTGAGGAGGGGGAGAACACTGAAGCTTTCTTT. Protein product: CASSPEEGENTEAFF.

The table lists this clone with a count of one. This rearrangement joins TRBV27 to TRBJ2-7; TRBD1 matches at 7 bases. This CDR3 has 14 amino acids. The trim removed 7 bases at V and 4 bases at J, leaving 10 bases unmatched. Germline V gives CDR1 MNHEY, CDR2 SMNVEV (reference sequence). CDR3 sequence (DNA): TGTGCCAGCAAGCCCGGGACAGACGCGTACGAGCAGTACTTC. It codes for CASKPGTDAYEQYF.

About this clone itself: Its ends do not fully match the called genes, so a read error is possible. V is TRBV7-7 and J is TRBJ2-2; 10 bases are a match to TRBD1. Germline V gene lookup returns CDR1 SSHAT and CDR2 FNYEAQ (reference sequence). This CDR3 is 15 amino acids long. CDR3 protein: CASSPGQGGSGELFF. DNA for the CDR3: TGTGCTAGCAGCCCAGGACAGGGGGGATCCGGGGAGCTGTTTTTT.

The rearrangement links TRBV4-1 to TRBJ2-3, with TRBD2 identical over 12 bases. After removal of 4 bases from V and 0 bases from J, the junction contained 11 bases not matched to a gene. CDR3 length: 19 residues. Germline-derived CDR1 and CDR2 are MGHRA and YSYEKL. CDR3 region: CASSPTYGLAGSSTDTQYF. CDR3 in DNA: TGCGCCAGCAGCCCTACCTACGGACTAGCGGGATCAAGCACAGATACGCAGTATTTT.

The rearrangement uses TRBV19 and TRBJ2-3; D may be TRBD1 (6 bases). V was shortened by 6 bases and J by 3 bases, with 13 bases between the two germline ends. CDR1 and CDR2 (germline): LNHDA, SQIVND (reference sequence). The CDR3 sequence is 14 residues long. The CDR3 DNA sequence: TGTGCCAGTAGCTTTTCCAGGGGTACAGATACGCAGTATTTT. Translation: CASSFSRGTDTQYF.

The V gene is TRBV5-4, the J gene TRBJ2-7, with 13 nucleotides matching TRBD2. CDR1 is SGHNT, CDR2 YYREEE, per germline (reference sequence). Trimming cost V 2 bases and J 3 bases; bases outside gene matches: 5. The CDR3 length is 16 residues. CDR3 DNA: TGTGCCAGCAGCTTAGGTGGACTAGCGGGGGTCTACGAGCAGTACTTC. As protein: CASSLGGLAGVYEQYF.

CDR3 coding DNA: TGTGCCAGCGCTTTTGAGGACAGAGCCTACGAGCAGTACTTC. As protein: CASAFEDRAYEQYF. The chain has TRBV27 and TRBJ2-7; a weak D match, TRBD1 (6 bases). Germline CDR1 is MNHEY and CDR2 is SMNVEV (reference sequence). V was clipped by 8 bases and J by 2 bases, with 16 bases between them. This CDR3 region has 14 residues.

This chain joins TRBV27 and TRBJ1-1, with 10 bases that match TRBD1. CDR1 is MNHEY, CDR2 SMNVEV, per germline (reference sequence). J was trimmed by 11 bases and V by 2 bases; bases with no gene match: 8. CDR3 length: 14 amino acids. The CDR3 nucleotides are TGTGCCAGCAGTTTAACTCCGGGACAGGGGTTCGCTTTCTTT. Its translation is CASSLTPGQGFAFF.

The rearrangement uses TRBV19 and TRBJ2-6; 7 bases match TRBD2. CDR1 and CDR2 from the germline V gene are LNHDA and SQIVND (reference sequence). The CDR3 has 17 residues. Trimming at V came to 6 bases and at J to 1 base, leaving 9 bases not matched to a gene. The CDR3 nucleotides read TGTGCCAGTAGGGGAGGGCTGGTTATGTCTGGGGCCAACGTCCTGACTTTC. It encodes CASRGGLVMSGANVLTF.

This clone was found a few times. The genes are TRBV28 and TRBJ2-6; no clear D. This CDR3 has 16 residues. Germline V gene sequence: CDR1 MDHEN, CDR2 SYDVKM. V was cut by 8 bases and J by 3 bases, with 17 bases left in between. This CDR3 is CASATGPMGGANVLTF. CDR3 DNA sequence: TGTGCCAGCGCTACGGGCCCCATGGGTGGGGCCAACGTCCTGACTTTC.

The chain employs TRBV5-1 and TRBJ2-7; D is possibly TRBD1 (6 bases). Germline V gene data show CDR1 as SGHRS and CDR2 as YFSETQ. The CDR3 totals 15 residues. The ends were cut back, 5 bases at V and 1 base at J, with 16 bases in the middle. The CDR3 region is CASRDVGAVSYEQYF. DNA for the CDR3: TGCGCCAGCAGGGACGTGGGGGCTGTATCCTACGAGCAGTACTTC.

Comment on this clone: Other nucleotide sequences in the sample specify the same CDR3. This chain joins TRBV11-2 and TRBJ2-1, with 11 bases matching TRBD2. V dropped 2 bases and J dropped 3; count of bases not matched to a gene: 0. Per germline, CDR1 SGHAT and CDR2 FQNNGV. CDR3 size: 15 residues. The CDR3 reads CASSLTSGSYNEQFF. In DNA, the CDR3 is TGTGCCAGCAGCTTAACTAGCGGGAGCTACAATGAGCAGTTCTTC.

The V gene is TRBV19, the J gene TRBJ1-5; 7 nucleotides agree with TRBD1. This CDR3 is built from 14 residues. The V gene's germline CDR1 is LNHDA and CDR2 SQIVND (reference sequence). Losses at the gene ends were 9 bases for V and 1 base for J; bases not matched to a gene: 6. This CDR3 is CASMNRGSNQPQHF. The CDR3 coding sequence is TGTGCCAGCATGAACAGGGGAAGCAATCAGCCCCAGCATTTT.

The gene calls are TRBV18 and TRBJ2-1; D is unresolved. The germline V and J ends were trimmed by 3 bases and 8 bases, with 8 bases remaining between them. The CDR3 has 12 residues. CDR1 and CDR2 from the germline V gene are KGHSH and LQKENI. The DNA of the CDR3 is TGTGCCAGCTCACCCCGGGCGGATGAGCAGTTCTTC. Translation: CASSPRADEQFF.

The V and J genes are TRBV6-5 and TRBJ1-1, with TRBD1 as a possible D gene (6 bases). V lost 2 bases to trimming and J lost 1 base, with 11 bases between them. In germline, CDR1 is MNHEY, CDR2 SVGAGI. This CDR3 is 15 amino acids long. This CDR3 reads CASSYGGGGNTEAFF. As DNA, the CDR3 is TGTGCCAGCAGTTACGGGGGGGGCGGGAACACTGAAGCTTTCTTT.

The chain carries TRBV7-3 and TRBJ2-3; a weak D match, TRBD2 (6 bases). V was clipped by 5 bases and J by 0 bases, with 12 bases between them. Germline CDR1 and CDR2: SGHTA and FQGTGA. The CDR3 is made up of 15 amino acids. The CDR3 here is CASSRGGGSTDTQYF. CDR3 nucleotide sequence: TGTGCCAGCAGCAGGGGAGGCGGAAGCACAGATACGCAGTATTTT.

The V and J genes are TRBV7-9 and TRBJ2-2; 9 nucleotides match TRBD1. This CDR3 has 15 amino acids. V gave up 5 bases and J gave up 6 bases; unmatched junction bases: 7. Germline V lookup: CDR1 SEHNR, CDR2 FQNEAQ (reference sequence). This CDR3 reads CASSVPGQGSGELFF. CDR3 sequence (DNA): TGTGCCAGCAGCGTACCGGGACAGGGTTCCGGGGAGCTGTTTTTT.

The rearrangement joins TRBV14 to TRBJ1-3; no clear D gene. Germline V gives CDR1 SGHDN, CDR2 FVKESK. Trimming removed 3 bases at V and 0 bases at J, with 12 bases between. The CDR3 is made up of 16 amino acids. CDR3 DNA: TGTGCCAGCAGCCAGGCCAGATGGGCCTCTGGAAACACCATATATTTT. Amino acid sequence: CASSQARWASGNTIYF.

The V call is TRBV5-4, the J call TRBJ2-5; a possible D gene is TRBD2 (6 bases). Deletions cut 4 bases from V and 1 base from J, with 11 bases between. Germline assignment: CDR1 SGHNT and CDR2 YYREEE (reference sequence). The CDR3 spans 14 residues. The CDR3 bases are TGTGCCAGCAGCCCCCGGAGGGTCCAAGAGACCCAGTACTTC. Translated: CASSPRRVQETQYF.

This clone has more than one count but fewer than ten. The chain recombines TRBV5-1 with TRBJ2-7; 16 nucleotides align to TRBD2. Looked up from germline, CDR1 is SGHRS and CDR2 is YFSETQ. The CDR3 has 20 residues. V gave up 0 bases and J gave up 5 bases; unmatched junction bases: 14. CDR3 bases: TGCGCCAGCAGCTTGGCCATCCCGGGACTAGCGGGAGGGCCCCTCCACGAGCAGTACTTC. Translating gives CASSLAIPGLAGGPLHEQYF.

This clone was seen a handful of times. The V call is TRBV27, the J call TRBJ2-1; 13 nucleotides align to TRBD2. CDR3 size: 14 residues. J lost 8 bases, V lost 6 bases, and 4 bases had no gene match. The germline V gene has CDR1 MNHEY and CDR2 SMNVEV (reference sequence). Written as DNA, the CDR3 is TGTGCCAGCAGGGGACTAGCGGGAACGGATGAGCAGTTCTTC. Protein sequence: CASRGLAGTDEQFF.

This chain connects TRBV6-5 to TRBJ2-5; D may correspond to TRBD1 or TRBD2 (5 bases each). The CDR3 is 13 amino acids. With 2 bases removed from V and 7 bases from J, the gap between germline ends came to 11 bases. Germline lookup yields CDR1 MNHEY and CDR2 SVGAGI. The chain's CDR3 is CASSYRGVGTQYF. For the CDR3, the DNA is TGTGCCAGCAGTTACCGAGGGGTGGGGACCCAGTACTTC.